The sequence of this T cell receptor beta chain was determined in a study of beta chain features in type 1 diabetes. Germline V gene data show CDR1 as SGHTA and CDR2 as FQGNSA. Losses at the gene ends were 3 bases for V and 0 bases for J; bases not matched to a gene: 3. The CDR3 covers 15 residues. Since all of the isolated RNA was reverse transcribed, expressed TCRB transcripts were what got sequenced. TCRdb's copy holds only in-frame clones and misses some; the assay was immunoSEQ multiplex PCR. Of 620,000 or so clones in the sample, 15% to 18% were seen once. The material sequenced was naive CD4+ T cells from blood. This clonotype originated in a man aged 18 to 30 in good health. The J gene is TRBJ1-1, the V gene TRBV7-2; 8 nucleotides agree with TRBD1. The DNA for the CDR3 is TGTGCCAGCAGCTTTCGGACAGGGCTGAACACTGAAGCTTTCTTT. Protein: CASSFRTGLNTEAFF.